This section outlines one T cell receptor (beta chain) sequence together with its context. Its matching antigen is unknown. The PCR had 60 Vbeta and 13 Jbeta primers. The table came from immunoSEQ multiplex PCR; TCRdb's copy has only in-frame clones and leaves some out. The sample has about 140,000 clones; roughly 77% are singletons. These data come from a study of cytomegalovirus exposure and HLA in healthy donors. Study observations and caveats: Later work found most CMV-associated TCR beta chains apparently HLA-restricted. Associated with cytomegalovirus, according to the listing, were 150 to 200 TCR beta chains. Sequencing likely produced, as an artifact, a cluster of highly shared sequence variants. As a later analysis showed, a missense DCLRE1C variant was linked to trimming of TCR beta V- and J-genes.

The germline CDR1 and CDR2 sequences are SNHLY and FYNNEI. The ends were cut back, 3 bases at V and 0 bases at J, with 12 bases in the middle. The length of the CDR3 is 15 residues. The sequenced sample was PBMCs. This receptor was identified in a man younger than 40 in good health. The gene calls are TRBV2 and TRBJ2-7; TRBD1 is a possible D gene (5 bases). This CDR3 reads CASSDYRLSSYEQYF. The DNA of the CDR3 is TGTGCCAGCAGTGACTACAGGTTGAGCTCCTACGAGCAGTACTTC.